One and the same sample provided the 10 T cell receptor beta chains below, sequenced in a study of molecular identifiers for immune sequencing clone quantification. TCRdb recomputed calls from the PCR reads with MiXCR, one row per CDR3 protein. Here the sample spans roughly 300,000 distinct CDR3 sequences, about 22% being singletons. The sample comprised naive CD8+ T cells from blood, with Jurkat cell RNA spiked in. The subset denotes: FACS-sorted CD8+CD4-CCR7+CD45RA+ naive T cells. These receptors originate from a human donor in good health. Some libraries in this study had Jurkat cell RNA spiked in.

This clonotype was recorded a few times. This rearrangement joins TRBV29-1 to TRBJ1-1, with D perhaps matching TRBD1 (6 bases). Trimming stripped 7 bases from V and 1 base from J, with 13 bases between. The CDR3 spans 13 residues. CDR1 and CDR2 (germline): SQVTM, ANQGSEA. The CDR3 sequence: CSAYSDRNTEAFF. The CDR3, as DNA: TGCAGCGCATATTCGGACAGGAACACTGAAGCTTTCTTT.

V gene TRBV13 combines with J gene TRBJ2-7, with 10 bases that match TRBD1. Germline CDR1 is PRHDT and CDR2 is FYEKMQ (reference sequence). V trimming: 1 base; J trimming: 4 bases; junction bases outside the gene matches: 4. The CDR3 consists of 15 residues. The CDR3 here is CASSLEGQGLYEQYF. In DNA, the CDR3 is TGTGCCAGCAGCTTAGAGGGACAGGGGTTATACGAGCAGTACTTC.

This clonotype occurred a few times. The chain carries TRBV13 and TRBJ2-1, with D unresolved. V was cut by 5 bases and J by 4 bases, with 15 bases left in between. CDR1 and CDR2 from the germline V gene are PRHDT and FYEKMQ (reference sequence). The CDR3 extends over 15 amino acids. The CDR3 region is CASSGAETGYNEQFF. The CDR3 nucleotides are TGTGCCAGCAGCGGAGCCGAGACTGGGTACAATGAGCAGTTCTTC.

In this sample, this clonotype turned up many times. The V call is TRBV28, the J call TRBJ2-3; 9 positions agree with TRBD1. In germline, CDR1 is MDHEN, CDR2 SYDVKM. The CDR3 totals 15 residues. Trimming cost V 6 bases and J 6 bases; bases outside gene matches: 10. CDR3: CASREGQGVWDTQYF. CDR3 sequence (DNA): TGTGCCAGCAGGGAGGGACAGGGAGTATGGGATACGCAGTATTTT.

The V gene is TRBV6-2 or TRBV6-3, the J gene TRBJ2-7; TRBD1 aligns across 7 bases. The CDR3 extends over 14 amino acids. Trimming cost V 4 bases and J 3 bases; bases outside gene matches: 6. Per the germline V gene, CDR1 is MNHEY and CDR2 is SVGEGT. CDR3: CASSWKGQNYEQYF. CDR3 nucleotide sequence: TGTGCCAGCAGTTGGAAGGGACAGAACTACGAGCAGTACTTC.

To note about this clonotype: With a much larger clone just one base away, this may be a read error. The chain has TRBV11-2 and TRBJ2-7, with a weak D call TRBD2 (5 bases). The CDR3 is 14 amino acids. V lost 5 bases and J 3 bases, leaving 14 bases between the germline ends. The germline gives CDR1 SGHAT, CDR2 FQNNGV. CDR3 loop: CASSIRVGDYEQYF. The CDR3 region has the DNA TGTGCCAGCAGCATCCGGGTCGGGGACTACGAGCAGTACTTC.

In nucleotides, the CDR3 is TGTGCCAGCAGCCCCAGTTTAAGGGACTGGGAAGCTTTCTTT. It encodes CASSPSLRDWEAFF. V and J are TRBV28 and TRBJ1-1, with TRBD1 as a possible D gene (5 bases). Germline values: CDR1 MDHEN, CDR2 SYDVKM. V dropped 6 bases and J dropped 8 bases, with 19 bases sitting between them. The CDR3 loop spans 14 amino acids.

This clonotype has more than one count but fewer than ten. The rearrangement joins TRBV4-3 to TRBJ2-7; TRBD1 agrees at 7 bases. After removal of 4 bases from V and 4 bases from J, the junction contained 7 bases not matched to a gene. The CDR3 extends over 14 amino acids. Germline V gene lookup returns CDR1 LGHNA and CDR2 YSLEER. In DNA, the CDR3 is TGCGCCAGCAGCCCGACGACGACAGGGTACGAGCAGTACTTC. It codes for CASSPTTTGYEQYF.

This chain links TRBV3-1 with TRBJ1-4; perhaps TRBD1 as D (5 bases). The CDR3 is 15 amino acids. Germline CDR1 is LGHDT and CDR2 is YNNKEL (reference sequence). With 4 bases removed from V and 8 bases from J, the gap between germline ends came to 17 bases. The DNA of the CDR3 is TGTGCCAGCAGCCGAGAATTCCCAGACAGCGAAAAACTGTTTTTT. This codes for CASSREFPDSEKLFF.

In this sample, this clonotype turned up many times. The CDR3 coding sequence is TGTGGGGTACCGGCGTCCCCGGAGAATTACGAGCAGTACTTC. Encoded protein: CGVPASPENYEQYF. The gene calls are TRBV7-3 and TRBJ2-7; D unclear. The germline V gene encodes CDR1 SGHTA and CDR2 FQGTGA. This CDR3 is built from 14 residues.